This TCR beta chain is from a study of T-cell reconstitution after alpha-beta-depleted transplantation in children. General study findings and limits: Reportedly, roughly two months post-transplant, alpha-beta T cells arose from several hundred expanded graft clones. Most T-cell counts and diversity one year after the transplant came from T cells that were newly produced. In some patients, recipient T cells and intrathymic progenitors surviving conditioning explained high day-60 diversity.

Concerning this clonotype itself: Its antigen is as yet unknown.

Researchers prepared the TCRbeta library using unique molecular identifiers, the study reports. TCRdb reprocessed the PCR reads via MiXCR and lists one record per CDR3 protein. In the table there are 300,000 to 400,000 distinct CDR3 sequences, 15% to 20% of which are singletons. Trimming took 2 bases from V and 5 from J; bases not matched to a gene: 3. CDR1 MGHDK and CDR2 SYGVNS come from the germline V gene. The CDR3 consists of 14 residues. This chain uses TRBV25-1 with TRBJ2-1; the match to TRBD1 covers 7 bases. The sample consisted of PBMCs, mostly from graft donor cells, taken 360 days after TCRalphabeta/CD19-depleted stem cell transplant. This clonotype was obtained from a male patient between 2 and 15 years old who had a stem cell transplant for acute lymphoblastic leukemia, so the T cells may come from the graft donor. CDR3 protein: CASSEPGQNNEQFF. In DNA form, the CDR3 reads TGTGCCAGCAGTGAACCGGGACAGAACAATGAGCAGTTCTTC. The variable domain in full, with the rest retrieved from reference TRBV25-1 and TRBJ2-1, is EADIYQTPRYLVIGTGKKITLECSQTMGHDKMYWYQQDPGMELHLIHYSYGVNSTEKGDLSSESTVSRIRTEHFPLTLESARPSHTSQYLCASSEPGQNNEQFFGPGTRLTVL.